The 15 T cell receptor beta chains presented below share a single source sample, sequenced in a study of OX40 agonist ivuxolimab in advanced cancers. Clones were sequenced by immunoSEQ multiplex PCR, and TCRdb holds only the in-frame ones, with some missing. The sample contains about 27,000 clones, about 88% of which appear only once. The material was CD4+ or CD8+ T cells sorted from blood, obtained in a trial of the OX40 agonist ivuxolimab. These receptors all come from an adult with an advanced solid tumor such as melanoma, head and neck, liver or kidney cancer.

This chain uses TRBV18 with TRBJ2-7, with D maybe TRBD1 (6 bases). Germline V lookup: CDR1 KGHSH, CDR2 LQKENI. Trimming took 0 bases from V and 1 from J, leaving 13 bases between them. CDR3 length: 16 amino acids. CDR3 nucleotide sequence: TGTGCCAGCTCACCACCGGTGGGGGCTAAGTCCTACGAGCAGTACTTC. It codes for CASSPPVGAKSYEQYF.

The DNA for the CDR3 is TGCGCCAGCAACTCCGACGGCCAGGGGGTGATGAACACTGAAGCTTTCTTT. As protein: CASNSDGQGVMNTEAFF. This chain joins TRBV5-1 and TRBJ1-1; TRBD1 agrees at 7 bases. The CDR3 has 17 amino acids. With 6 bases clipped from V and 0 bases from J, the junction kept 14 bases outside the gene matches. Germline CDR1 SGHRS, CDR2 YFSETQ.

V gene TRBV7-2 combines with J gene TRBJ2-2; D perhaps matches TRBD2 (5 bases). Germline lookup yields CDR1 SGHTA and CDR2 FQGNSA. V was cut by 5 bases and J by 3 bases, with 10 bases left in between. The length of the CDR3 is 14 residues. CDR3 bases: TGTGCCAGCAGCCGTCCGAGGGACACCGGGGAGCTGTTTTTT. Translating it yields CASSRPRDTGELFF.

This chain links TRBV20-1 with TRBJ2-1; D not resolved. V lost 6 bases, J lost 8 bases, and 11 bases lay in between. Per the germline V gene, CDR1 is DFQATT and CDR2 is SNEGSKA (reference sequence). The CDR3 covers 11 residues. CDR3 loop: CSATDFDEQFF. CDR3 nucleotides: TGCAGTGCCACCGACTTCGATGAGCAGTTCTTC.

CDR3 sequence (DNA): TGCAGCGCCCTCCCAGGGGTAACCTACAATGAGCAGTTCTTC. Translated, it gives CSALPGVTYNEQFF. This sequence joins TRBV29-1 and TRBJ2-1, with D perhaps matching TRBD1 (6 bases). CDR3 length: 14 amino acids. The germline V gene encodes CDR1 SQVTM and CDR2 ANQGSEA. Trimming pared 7 bases from V and 2 bases from J, leaving 15 bases between.

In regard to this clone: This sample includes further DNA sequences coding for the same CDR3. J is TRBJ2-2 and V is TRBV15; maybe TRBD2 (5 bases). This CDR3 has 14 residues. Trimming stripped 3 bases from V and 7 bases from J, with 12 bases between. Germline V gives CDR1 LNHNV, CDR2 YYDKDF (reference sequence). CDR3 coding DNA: TGTGCCACCAGCAGGGATAATCGGGGCGGGGAGCTGTTTTTT. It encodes CATSRDNRGGELFF.

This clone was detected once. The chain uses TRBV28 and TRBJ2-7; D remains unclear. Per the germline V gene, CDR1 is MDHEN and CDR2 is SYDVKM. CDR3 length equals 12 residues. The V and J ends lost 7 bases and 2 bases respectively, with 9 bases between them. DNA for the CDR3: TGTGCCAGCAAGAAGCTCGCCTACGAGCAGTACTTC. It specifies CASKKLAYEQYF.

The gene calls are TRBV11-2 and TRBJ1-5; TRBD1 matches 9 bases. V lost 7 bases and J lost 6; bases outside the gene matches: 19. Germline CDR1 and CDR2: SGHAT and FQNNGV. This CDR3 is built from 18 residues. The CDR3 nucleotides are TGTGCCAGCATTTGCCAAGACAGGGGGTTAGCGACAGGTCAGCCCCAGCATTTT. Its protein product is CASICQDRGLATGQPQHF. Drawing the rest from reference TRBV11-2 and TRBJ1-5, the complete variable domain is EAGVAQSPRYKIIEKRQSVAFWCNPISGHATLYWYQQILGQGPKLLIQFQNNGVVDDSQLPKDRFSAERLKGVDSTLKIQPAKLEDSAVYLCASICQDRGLATGQPQHFGDGTRLSIL.

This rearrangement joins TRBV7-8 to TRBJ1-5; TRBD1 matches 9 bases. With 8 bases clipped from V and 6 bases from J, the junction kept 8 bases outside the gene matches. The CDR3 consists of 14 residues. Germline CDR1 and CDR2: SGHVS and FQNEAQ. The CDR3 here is CASEEDRGFQPQHF. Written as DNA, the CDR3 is TGTGCCAGCGAGGAGGACAGGGGTTTTCAGCCCCAGCATTTT.

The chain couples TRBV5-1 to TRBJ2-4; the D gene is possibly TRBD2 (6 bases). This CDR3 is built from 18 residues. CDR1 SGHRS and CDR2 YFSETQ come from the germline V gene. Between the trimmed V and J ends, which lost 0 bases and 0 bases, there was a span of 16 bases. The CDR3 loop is CASSLGTWRVVAKNIQYF. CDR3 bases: TGCGCCAGCAGCTTGGGAACGTGGAGGGTAGTAGCCAAAAACATTCAGTACTTC.

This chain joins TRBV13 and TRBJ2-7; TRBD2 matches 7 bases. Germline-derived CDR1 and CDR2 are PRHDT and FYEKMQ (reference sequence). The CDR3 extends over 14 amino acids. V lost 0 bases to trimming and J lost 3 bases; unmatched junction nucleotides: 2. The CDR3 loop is CASSLGGDYYEQYF. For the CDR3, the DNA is TGTGCCAGCAGCTTAGGAGGGGACTACTACGAGCAGTACTTC.

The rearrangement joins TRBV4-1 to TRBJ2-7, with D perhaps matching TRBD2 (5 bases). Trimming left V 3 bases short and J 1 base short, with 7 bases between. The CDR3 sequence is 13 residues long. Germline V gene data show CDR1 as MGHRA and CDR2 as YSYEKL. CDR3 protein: CASSHPGSYEQYF. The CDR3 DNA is TGCGCCAGCAGCCACCCGGGGTCCTACGAGCAGTACTTC.

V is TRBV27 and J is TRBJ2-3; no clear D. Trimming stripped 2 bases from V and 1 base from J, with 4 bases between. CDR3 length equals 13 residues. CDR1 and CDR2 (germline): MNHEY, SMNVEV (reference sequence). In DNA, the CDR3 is TGTGCCAGCAGTTTACGGGGCACAGATACGCAGTATTTT. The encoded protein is CASSLRGTDTQYF.

CDR3 coding DNA: TGTGCCAGCAGTGACTCGGGACTAGCGGGGGGATACACCGGGGAGCTGTTTTTT. Its translation: CASSDSGLAGGYTGELFF. The rearrangement links TRBV6-4 to TRBJ2-2, with 15 bases that match TRBD2. V was pared by 0 bases and J by 3 bases, with 2 bases of the junction left unmatched. This CDR3 region has 18 residues. Germline assignment: CDR1 MRHNA and CDR2 SNTAGT.

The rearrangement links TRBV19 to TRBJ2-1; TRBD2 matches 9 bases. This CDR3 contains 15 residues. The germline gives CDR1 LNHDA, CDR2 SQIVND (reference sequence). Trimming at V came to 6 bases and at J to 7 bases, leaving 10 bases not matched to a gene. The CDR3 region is CASSFSGSWGNEQFF. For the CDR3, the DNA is TGTGCCAGTAGCTTTAGCGGGAGCTGGGGAAATGAGCAGTTCTTC.